A single sample is the source of the 4 T cell receptor beta chains below, sequenced in a study of graft-versus-host responses after intestinal transplantation. No cognate antigen is known for these TCRs. Produced via immunoSEQ multiplex PCR; TCRdb's table is partial and in-frame only. The table includes about 100,000 clones, about nine tenths detected once. The sequences come from unstimulated CD8+ T cells sorted from spleen or lymph node cells, collected before intestinal transplant. The receptors were sampled from a human donor who received an intestinal transplant.

V is TRBV21-1 and J is TRBJ1-4. TRBV21-1 is a pseudogene locus. The CDR3 runs to 13 residues. The CDR3 reads CASLKEGDEKLFF. DNA for the CDR3: TGTGCCAGCCTCAAGGAGGGGGATGAAAAACTGTTTTTT.

V and J are TRBV29-1 and TRBJ2-7; 14 positions agree with TRBD2. In germline, CDR1 is SQVTM, CDR2 ANQGSEA. With V trimmed by 4 bases and J by 5 bases, 4 bases remained unmatched. CDR3 length equals 14 residues. The CDR3 coding sequence is TGCAGCGTTGTTGGGACTAGCGGGAGCGACGAGCAGTACTTC. Residues: CSVVGTSGSDEQYF.

V gene TRBV4-1 combines with J gene TRBJ1-2; D unclear. Germline CDR1 MGHRA, CDR2 YSYEKL. Trimming removed 4 bases from V and 3 bases from J, with 15 bases in between. The CDR3 totals 15 residues. CDR3 loop: CASSLETQSHYGYTF. Here the CDR3 DNA reads TGCGCCAGCAGCCTGGAGACACAGTCACACTATGGCTACACCTTC.

Only a few counts were recorded for this clone. The chain has TRBV28 and TRBJ1-3; 7 bases line up with TRBD1. The germline gives CDR1 MDHEN, CDR2 SYDVKM. The CDR3 spans 13 residues. The ends lost 2 bases at V and 8 bases at J; junction bases unmatched: 3. CDR3 sequence: CASSLDRVHTIYF. CDR3 bases: TGTGCCAGCAGTTTAGACAGGGTACACACCATATATTTT.